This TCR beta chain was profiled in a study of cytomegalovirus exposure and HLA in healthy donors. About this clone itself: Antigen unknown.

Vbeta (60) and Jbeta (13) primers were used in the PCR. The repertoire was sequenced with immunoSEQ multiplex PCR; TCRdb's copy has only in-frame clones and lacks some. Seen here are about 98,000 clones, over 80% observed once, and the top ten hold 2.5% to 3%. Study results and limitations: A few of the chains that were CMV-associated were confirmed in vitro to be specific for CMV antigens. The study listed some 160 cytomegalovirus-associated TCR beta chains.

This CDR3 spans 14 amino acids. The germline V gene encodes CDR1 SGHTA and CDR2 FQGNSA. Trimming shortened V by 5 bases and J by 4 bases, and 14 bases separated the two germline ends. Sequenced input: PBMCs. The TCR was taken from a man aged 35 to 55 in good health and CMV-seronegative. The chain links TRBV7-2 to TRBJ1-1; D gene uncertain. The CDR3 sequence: CASSPLIRSTEAFF. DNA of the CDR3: TGTGCCAGCAGCCCACTCATAAGGAGCACTGAAGCTTTCTTT.